The sequence of this T cell receptor (beta chain) was determined in a study of blood T cell repertoires in COVID-19. The wider study: The samples span acute and convalescent COVID-19 from the United States, Italy and Spain. PBMCs, B-cell-depleted T cells, or T cells were the source of the cDNA or gDNA that made up the material.

Assay used: immunoSEQ multiplex PCR; TCRdb lists only in-frame clones, some missing. The table lists approximately 130,000 clones, around 78% of them singletons. The source of this sequence is a human donor in a cohort sampled during active COVID-19. The sequencing sample was made of peripheral blood.

The CDR3 is CASSTGIITEAFF. CDR3 in DNA: TGTGCCAGCAGCACAGGGATCATCACTGAAGCTTTCTTT. J is TRBJ1-1 and V is TRBV6-6; TRBD1 is a possible D gene (6 bases). Deletions cut 6 bases from V and 4 bases from J, with 12 bases between. The CDR3 runs 13 residues. Looked up from germline, CDR1 is MNHNY and CDR2 is SVGAGI (reference sequence).